These 12 T cell receptor beta chains were all obtained from the same sample, sequenced in a study of T cell clonotyping in hematopoietic cell transplantation. TCRdb's copy holds only in-frame clones and misses some; the assay was immunoSEQ multiplex PCR. The table includes roughly 17,000 clones, roughly 93% detected once. Documented time point: recipient sample about 28 days before transplant, after cytoreduction. The sequencing used peripheral blood mononuclear cells, collected before stem cell transplant. The receptors were sampled from a young man with biphenotypic leukemia. Some clones in this sample may be carry-over from other donors' samples.

This rearrangement joins TRBV2 to TRBJ2-5, with D tentatively TRBD2 (6 bases). V gave up 8 bases and J gave up 1 base, with 17 bases separating them. Germline lookup yields CDR1 SNHLY and CDR2 FYNNEI. CDR3 length: 15 amino acids. The CDR3 region has the DNA TGTGCCAGCGGCGGGCGGGCGGGGCCCCAAGAGACCCAGTACTTC. Translated: CASGGRAGPQETQYF.

For this clone: The junction and the germline gene differ at one end; a read error may be behind it. The V gene is TRBV5-1, the J gene TRBJ2-3; D unclear. The CDR3 runs 11 residues. The germline gives CDR1 SGHRS, CDR2 YFSETQ. This chain's CDR3 is CASSLGDAQYF. In nucleotides, the CDR3 is TGCGCCAGCAGCTTGGGAGATGCGCAGTATTTT.

This chain uses TRBV2 with TRBJ1-2, with 7 bases fitting TRBD1. The germline CDR1 and CDR2 sequences are SNHLY and FYNNEI. This CDR3 is built from 15 residues. V dropped 9 bases and J dropped 5; count of bases not matched to a gene: 15. The CDR3 DNA is TGTGCCAGACGGGACAGATGGAGTGATCGGTATGGCTACACCTTC. The encoded protein is CARRDRWSDRYGYTF.

V is TRBV9 and J is TRBJ2-2; D perhaps matches TRBD1 (6 bases). The CDR3 totals 17 residues. Germline lookup yields CDR1 SGDLS and CDR2 YYNGEE. The V end was cut by 0 bases, the J end by 2 bases, with 14 bases between. The CDR3 here is CASSVGPGEINTGELFF. The CDR3 DNA reads as TGTGCCAGCAGCGTAGGTCCAGGGGAGATTAACACCGGGGAGCTGTTTTTT.

The chain's CDR3 is CASTRTGGTEAFF. Here the CDR3 DNA reads TGTGCCAGCACCAGGACAGGGGGCACTGAAGCTTTCTTT. This chain uses TRBV2 with TRBJ1-1, with 10 bases identical to TRBD1. The CDR3 spans 13 residues. With 7 bases clipped from V and 4 bases from J, the junction kept 3 bases outside the gene matches. CDR1 is SNHLY, CDR2 FYNNEI, per germline. Together with reference TRBV2 and TRBJ1-1, the CDR3 gives the full variable domain: EPEVTQTPSHQVTQMGQEVILRCVPISNHLYFYWYRQILGQKVEFLVSFYNNEISEKSEIFDDQFSVERPDGSNFTLKIRSTKLEDSAMYFCASTRTGGTEAFFGQGTRLTVV.

This sequence joins TRBV10-3 and TRBJ1-2; maybe TRBD1 (6 bases). Germline lookup yields CDR1 ENHRY and CDR2 SYGVKD. Trimming pared 7 bases from V and 8 bases from J, leaving 14 bases between. The CDR3 consists of 12 residues. CDR3 residues: CAITGDTRGYTF. The CDR3 DNA is TGTGCCATCACGGGGGACACGAGAGGCTACACCTTC.

The V and J genes are TRBV5-6 and TRBJ2-7; 7 bases are shared with TRBD1. The ends lost 1 base at V and 5 bases at J; junction bases unmatched: 3. Germline V gene sequence: CDR1 SGHDT, CDR2 YYEEEE. The CDR3 has 13 residues. The CDR3 DNA reads as TGTGCCAGCAGCTTGTACAGGGGCCACGAGCAGTACTTC. It specifies CASSLYRGHEQYF.

The V and J genes are TRBV13 and TRBJ2-1; maybe TRBD1 (6 bases). The germline V gene has CDR1 PRHDT and CDR2 FYEKMQ (reference sequence). The CDR3 contains 16 residues. V lost 5 bases and J 0 bases, leaving 14 bases between the germline ends. The CDR3 sequence is CASSPPDSSSYNEQFF. The DNA for the CDR3 is TGTGCCAGCAGCCCCCCGGACAGTTCCTCCTACAATGAGCAGTTCTTC.

The chain carries TRBV6-5 and TRBJ2-7, with a tentative D call TRBD1 (6 bases). The CDR3 extends over 15 amino acids. Looked up from germline, CDR1 is MNHEY and CDR2 is SVGAGI. The V end lost 0 bases, the J end lost 4 bases, and 13 bases lay between the germline ends. DNA of the CDR3: TGTGCCAGCAGTTACTCGACAGGATACGATTACGAGCAGTACTTC. Encoded protein: CASSYSTGYDYEQYF.

V usage is TRBV10-3 and J usage is TRBJ2-7, with D possibly matching TRBD2 (6 bases). Germline loops: CDR1 ENHRY, CDR2 SYGVKD. V gave up 1 base and J gave up 3 bases, with 19 bases separating them. This CDR3 has 17 amino acids. Here the CDR3 DNA reads TGTGCCATCAGTGAGTTGGGACTGAGATATCAGAACTACGAGCAGTACTTC. Amino acid sequence: CAISELGLRYQNYEQYF.

The chain has TRBV5-6 and TRBJ2-7; 7 bases are shared with TRBD1. V lost 4 bases to trimming and J lost 6 bases; unmatched junction nucleotides: 10. The CDR3 sequence is 14 residues long. Germline assignment: CDR1 SGHDT and CDR2 YYEEEE. Written as DNA, the CDR3 is TGTGCCAGCAGCCCCCCGACAGGGACGGGCGAGCAGTACTTC. Protein: CASSPPTGTGEQYF.

The rearrangement joins TRBV6-5 to TRBJ2-3; D is unresolved. The V end was cut by 4 bases, the J end by 9 bases, with 8 bases between. This CDR3 is 11 amino acids long. The V gene's germline CDR1 is MNHEY and CDR2 SVGAGI. The CDR3 spells CASSSETTQYF. CDR3 in DNA: TGTGCCAGCAGTTCGGAAACGACGCAGTATTTT.